This TCR beta chain was sequenced during a study of blood T cell repertoires in COVID-19. V was clipped by 5 bases and J by 7 bases; unmatched bases: 4. This CDR3 is 14 amino acids long. Germline CDR1 and CDR2: SGHAT and FQNNGV. Assay used: immunoSEQ multiplex PCR; TCRdb lists only in-frame clones, some missing. The sample shows around 190,000 clones, 75% to 85% of them seen only once. The receptor comes from a human donor in a cohort sampled during active COVID-19. Specimen: peripheral blood. The chain has TRBV11-2 and TRBJ1-5, with TRBD1 matching 11 bases. The CDR3 is CASSRGTGGQPQHF. CDR3 DNA: TGTGCCAGCAGCCGAGGGACAGGGGGACAGCCCCAGCATTTT.